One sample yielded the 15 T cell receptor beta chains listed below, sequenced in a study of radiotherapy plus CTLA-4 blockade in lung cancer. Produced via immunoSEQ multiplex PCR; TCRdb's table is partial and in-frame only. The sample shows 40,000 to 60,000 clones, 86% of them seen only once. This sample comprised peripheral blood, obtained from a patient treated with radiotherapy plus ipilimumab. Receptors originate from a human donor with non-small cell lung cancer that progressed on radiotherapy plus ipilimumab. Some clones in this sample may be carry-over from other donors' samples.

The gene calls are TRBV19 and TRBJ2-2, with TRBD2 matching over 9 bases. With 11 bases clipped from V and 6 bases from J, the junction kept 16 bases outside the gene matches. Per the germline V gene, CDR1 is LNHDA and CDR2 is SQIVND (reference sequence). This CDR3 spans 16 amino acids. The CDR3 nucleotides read TGTGCCGGTCAGATTGGGACTAGCACCCGCCCCGGGGAGCTGTTTTTT. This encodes CAGQIGTSTRPGELFF.

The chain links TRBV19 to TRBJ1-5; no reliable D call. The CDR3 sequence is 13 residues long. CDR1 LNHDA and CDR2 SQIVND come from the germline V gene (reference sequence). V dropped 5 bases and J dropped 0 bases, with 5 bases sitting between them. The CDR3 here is CASSVNSNQPQHF. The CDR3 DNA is TGTGCCAGTAGTGTAAATAGCAATCAGCCCCAGCATTTT.

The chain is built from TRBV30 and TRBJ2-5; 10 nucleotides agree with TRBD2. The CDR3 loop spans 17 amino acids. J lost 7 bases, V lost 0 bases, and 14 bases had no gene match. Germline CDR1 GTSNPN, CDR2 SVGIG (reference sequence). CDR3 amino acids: CAWSVELGLAVIRTQYF. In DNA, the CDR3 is TGTGCCTGGAGTGTAGAGCTCGGACTAGCGGTGATAAGGACCCAGTACTTC.

The CDR3 here is CASSLYAGWYEQYF. The CDR3 DNA follows: TGTGCCAGCAGCTTATATGCAGGGTGGTACGAGCAGTACTTC. The gene calls are TRBV7-2 and TRBJ2-7; a possible D gene is TRBD1 (5 bases). Trimming stripped 2 bases from V and 4 bases from J, with 12 bases between. The CDR3 is 14 residues long. CDR1 SGHTA and CDR2 FQGNSA come from the germline V gene.

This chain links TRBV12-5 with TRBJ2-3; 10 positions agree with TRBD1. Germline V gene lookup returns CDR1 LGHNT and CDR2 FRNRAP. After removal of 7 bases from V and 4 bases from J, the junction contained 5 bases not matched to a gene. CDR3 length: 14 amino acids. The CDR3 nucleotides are TGTGCTAGTGCCCTTGGACAGGGGGCAGATACGCAGTATTTT. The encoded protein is CASALGQGADTQYF.

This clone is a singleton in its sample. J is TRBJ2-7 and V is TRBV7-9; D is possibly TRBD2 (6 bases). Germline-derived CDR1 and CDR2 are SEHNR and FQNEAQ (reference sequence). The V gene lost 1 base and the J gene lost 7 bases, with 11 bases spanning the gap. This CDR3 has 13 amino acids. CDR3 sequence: CASSLEGAGEQYF. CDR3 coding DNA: TGTGCCAGCAGCTTAGAAGGGGCGGGGGAGCAGTACTTC.

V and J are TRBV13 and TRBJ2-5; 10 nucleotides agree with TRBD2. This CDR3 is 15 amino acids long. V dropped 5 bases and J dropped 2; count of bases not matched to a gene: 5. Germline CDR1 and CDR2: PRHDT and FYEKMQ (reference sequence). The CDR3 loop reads CASSIGLAAQETQYF. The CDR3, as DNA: TGTGCCAGCAGCATCGGACTAGCGGCTCAAGAGACCCAGTACTTC.

As DNA, the CDR3 is TGTGCCAGCAGCGTCGACAGGGGGTACACCGGGGAGCTGTTTTTT. This codes for CASSVDRGYTGELFF. The chain combines TRBV9 with TRBJ2-2, with 9 nucleotides matching TRBD1. The length of the CDR3 is 15 residues. The trim removed 2 bases at V and 3 bases at J, leaving 2 bases unmatched. Germline V gene data show CDR1 as SGDLS and CDR2 as YYNGEE.

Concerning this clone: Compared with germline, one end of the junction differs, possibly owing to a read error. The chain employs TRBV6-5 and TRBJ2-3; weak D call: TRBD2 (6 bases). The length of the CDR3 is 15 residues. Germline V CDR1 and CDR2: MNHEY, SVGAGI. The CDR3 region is CTSTFSGSSTDTQYF. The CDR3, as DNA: TGTACCAGTACATTTAGCGGTTCAAGCACAGATACGCAGTATTTT.

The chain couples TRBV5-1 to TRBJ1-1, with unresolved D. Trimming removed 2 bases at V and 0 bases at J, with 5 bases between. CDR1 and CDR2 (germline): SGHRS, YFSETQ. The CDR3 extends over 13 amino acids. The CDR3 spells CASSFRVNTEAFF. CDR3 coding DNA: TGCGCCAGCAGCTTCCGTGTGAACACTGAAGCTTTCTTT.

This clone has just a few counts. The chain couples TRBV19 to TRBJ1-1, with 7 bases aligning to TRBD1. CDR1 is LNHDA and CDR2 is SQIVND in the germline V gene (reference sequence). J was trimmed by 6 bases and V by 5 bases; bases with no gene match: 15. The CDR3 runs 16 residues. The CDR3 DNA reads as TGTGCCAGTAGTCCAATTACCCGGGACAGAAGACCTGAAGCTTTCTTT. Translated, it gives CASSPITRDRRPEAFF.

CDR3 region: CASSLGLAGGPRLGTQYF. DNA for the CDR3: TGTGCCAGCAGCTTAGGACTAGCGGGGGGGCCTCGTCTCGGTACGCAGTATTTT. V and J are TRBV11-2 and TRBJ2-3; TRBD2 aligns across 14 bases. J was trimmed by 8 bases and V by 1 base; bases with no gene match: 11. Germline V gives CDR1 SGHAT, CDR2 FQNNGV. The CDR3 has 18 amino acids.

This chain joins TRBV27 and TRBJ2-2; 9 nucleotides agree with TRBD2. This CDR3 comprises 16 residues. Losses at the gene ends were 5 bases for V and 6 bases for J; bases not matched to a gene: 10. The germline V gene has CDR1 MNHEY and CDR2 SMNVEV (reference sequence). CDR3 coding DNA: TGTGCCAGCAGTACCCCTTTAGCGGGAGTCCCCGGGGAGCTGTTTTTT. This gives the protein CASSTPLAGVPGELFF.

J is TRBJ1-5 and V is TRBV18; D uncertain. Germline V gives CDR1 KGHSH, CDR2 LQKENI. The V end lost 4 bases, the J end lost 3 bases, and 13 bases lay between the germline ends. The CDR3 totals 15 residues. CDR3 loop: CASSQGGKTNQPQHF. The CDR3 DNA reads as TGTGCCAGCTCACAGGGAGGGAAGACCAATCAGCCCCAGCATTTT. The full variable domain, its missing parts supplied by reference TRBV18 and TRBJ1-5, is NAGVMQNPRHLVRRRGQEARLRCSPMKGHSHVYWYRQLPEEGLKFMVYLQKENIIDESGMPKERFSAEFPKEGPSILRIQQVVRGDSAAYFCASSQGGKTNQPQHFGDGTRLSIL.

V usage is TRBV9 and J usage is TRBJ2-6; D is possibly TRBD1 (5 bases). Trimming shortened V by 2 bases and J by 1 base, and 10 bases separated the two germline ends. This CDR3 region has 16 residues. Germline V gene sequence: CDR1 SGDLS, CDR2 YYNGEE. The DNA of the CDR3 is TGTGCCAGCAGCGTTACCAGGGAATCTGGGGCCAACGTCCTGACTTTC. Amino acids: CASSVTRESGANVLTF.